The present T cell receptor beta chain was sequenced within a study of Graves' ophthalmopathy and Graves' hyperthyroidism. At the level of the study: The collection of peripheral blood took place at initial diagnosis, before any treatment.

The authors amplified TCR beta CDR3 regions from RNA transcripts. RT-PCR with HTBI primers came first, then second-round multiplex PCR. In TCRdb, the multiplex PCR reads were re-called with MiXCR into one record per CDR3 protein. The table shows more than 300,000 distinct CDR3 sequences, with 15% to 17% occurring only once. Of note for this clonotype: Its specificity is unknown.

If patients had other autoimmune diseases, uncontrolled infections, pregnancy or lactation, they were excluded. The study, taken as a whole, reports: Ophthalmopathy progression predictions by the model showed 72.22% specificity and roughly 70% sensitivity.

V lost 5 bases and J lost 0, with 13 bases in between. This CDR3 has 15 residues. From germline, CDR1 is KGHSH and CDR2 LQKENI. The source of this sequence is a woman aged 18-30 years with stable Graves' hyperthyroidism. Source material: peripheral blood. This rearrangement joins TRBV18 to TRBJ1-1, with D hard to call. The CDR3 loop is CASSASKQMNTEAFF. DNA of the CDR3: TGTGCCAGCTCAGCCTCAAAACAGATGAACACTGAAGCTTTCTTT.